This T cell receptor (beta chain) originates from a study of blood T cell repertoires in COVID-19. Study summary: Italy, Spain and the United States were the sources of the convalescent and acute COVID-19 samples. Sample material is recorded as cDNA or gDNA derived from T cells, B-cell-depleted T cells, or PBMCs.

This clone was counted a single time. Trimming removed 5 bases from V and 6 bases from J; junction bases left unmatched: 9. Germline values: CDR1 SGHAT, CDR2 FQDESV (reference sequence). The CDR3 runs 14 residues. Patients in Seattle were enrolled during active infection, then followed longitudinally. Under the authors' procedure: Nucleated cell number was recorded as an estimate derived from reference gene primer amplification. The data were produced by immunoSEQ multiplex PCR, yet TCRdb's version contains in-frame clones alone and is incomplete. V and J calls plus clone size are reproduced from that table; the DNA served to infer D and trimming. Of approximately 350,000 clones in the sample, about 88% were seen once.

The TCR sequence derives from a woman aged 60-75 years with COVID-19, enrolled during active disease. Sample: peripheral blood. The chain couples TRBV11-1 to TRBJ2-7, with 8 positions matching TRBD1. The CDR3 sequence is CASSPATGVAEQYF. CDR3 bases: TGTGCCAGCAGCCCAGCGACAGGGGTCGCCGAGCAGTACTTC.